This T cell receptor (beta chain) stems from a study of shared clonotypes between healthy human individuals. Germline CDR1 reads SGHTA; CDR2 reads FQGNSA. The V end was cut by 7 bases, the J end by 6 bases, with 19 bases between. The CDR3 loop spans 15 amino acids. Assay: immunoSEQ multiplex PCR; the TCRdb copy retains only in-frame clones and omits some. Seen here are 2 million to 2.5 million clones, approximately 96% observed once, and the top ten hold less than 0.15%. The chain uses TRBV7-2 and TRBJ2-1, with D maybe TRBD2 (7 bases). The receptor was derived from a man younger than 35 in good health. Sequenced: naive CD4+ T cells sorted from blood. Subset denoted: CD45RA+ positively selected. For the CDR3, the DNA is TGTGCCAGCACCACGGAGTCTGGGGGGGCCAATGAGCAGTTCTTC. Translated, it gives CASTTESGGANEQFF.